A single sample gave rise to the 7 T cell receptor beta chains below, sequenced in a study of technical replicates of blood from a handful of donors. The method was immunoSEQ multiplex PCR; TCRdb's version includes in-frame clones alone and lacks a portion of them. The table records 54,000 or so clones, 94% of them present only once. What was sequenced was T cells isolated from PBMCs. The receptor set was obtained from a human donor in good health.

The chain recombines TRBV6-5 with TRBJ2-1; weak D call: TRBD2 (5 bases). The ends were cut back, 4 bases at V and 2 bases at J, with 12 bases in the middle. The germline CDR1 and CDR2 sequences are MNHEY and SVGAGI. CDR3 length: 15 amino acids. The CDR3 spells CASSSPSLTYNEQFF. The CDR3 DNA sequence: TGTGCCAGCAGTTCGCCTAGCTTAACCTACAATGAGCAGTTCTTC.

V gene TRBV11-3 combines with J gene TRBJ2-7, with 7 bases aligning to TRBD1. V gave up 3 bases and J gave up 3 bases; unmatched junction bases: 5. CDR1 and CDR2 (germline): SGHNT, YENEEA. This CDR3 is 14 amino acids long. CDR3 coding DNA: TGTGCCAGCAGCTTTCGACAGGGCAGCTACGAGCAGTACTTC. It is translated as CASSFRQGSYEQYF.

This clone showed up just once. V and J are TRBV10-1 and TRBJ2-1; 7 bases are shared with TRBD2. Germline values: CDR1 WNHNN, CDR2 SYGVQD (reference sequence). The CDR3 spans 15 residues. Trimming took 4 bases from V and 6 from J; bases not matched to a gene: 9. The CDR3 bases are TGCGCCAGCAGTGCTGTGCGGGAGAAGATCAATGAGCAGTTCTTC. Encoded protein: CASSAVREKINEQFF.

The rearrangement joins TRBV14 to TRBJ2-7; TRBD1 agrees at 9 bases. The CDR3 sequence is 15 residues long. CDR1 SGHDN and CDR2 FVKESK come from the germline V gene. After removal of 4 bases from V and 3 bases from J, the junction contained 7 bases not matched to a gene. The CDR3 reads CASSLKGTGNYEQYF. CDR3 DNA sequence: TGTGCCAGCAGCCTTAAGGGGACAGGGAACTACGAGCAGTACTTC.

The chain combines TRBV28 with TRBJ1-1; a possible D gene is TRBD1 (6 bases). V was pared by 4 bases and J by 5 bases, with 23 bases between. The germline V gene has CDR1 MDHEN and CDR2 SYDVKM. This CDR3 contains 17 residues. For the CDR3, the DNA is TGTGCCAGCAGTTCATCGAGGTGGACATCAAGGGGGACTGAAGCTTTCTTT. Its translation: CASSSSRWTSRGTEAFF.

V is TRBV18 and J is TRBJ2-7, with D maybe TRBD1 (6 bases). Trimming took off 6 bases at V and 4 bases at J, with 28 bases between the two ends. The CDR3 has 18 amino acids. The germline V gene has CDR1 KGHSH and CDR2 LQKENI. As DNA, the CDR3 is TGTGCCAGCTCCCCCGAGACCCCAGGGGCCCCCTTGACATACGAGCAGTACTTC. Protein: CASSPETPGAPLTYEQYF.

V gene TRBV7-9 combines with J gene TRBJ2-2; D possibly corresponds to TRBD2 (6 bases). The CDR3 consists of 16 residues. Trimming left V 5 bases short and J 0 bases short, with 13 bases between. Germline V gene data show CDR1 as SEHNR and CDR2 as FQNEAQ (reference sequence). The CDR3 protein is CASSPLRGSNTGELFF. The CDR3 region has the DNA TGTGCCAGCAGCCCCCTTCGGGGGTCGAACACCGGGGAGCTGTTTTTT.